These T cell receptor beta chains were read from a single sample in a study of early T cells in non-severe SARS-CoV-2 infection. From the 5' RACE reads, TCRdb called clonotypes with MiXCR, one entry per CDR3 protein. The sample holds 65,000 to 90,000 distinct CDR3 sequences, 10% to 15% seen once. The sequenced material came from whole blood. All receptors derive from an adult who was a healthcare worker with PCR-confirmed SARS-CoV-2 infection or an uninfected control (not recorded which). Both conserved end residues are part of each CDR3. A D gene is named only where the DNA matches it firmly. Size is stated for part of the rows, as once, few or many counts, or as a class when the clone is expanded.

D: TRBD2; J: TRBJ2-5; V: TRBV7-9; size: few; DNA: TGTGCCAGCGCCCCTGCCGGGACTAGAGAAGAGACCCAGTACTTC; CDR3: CASAPAGTREETQYF
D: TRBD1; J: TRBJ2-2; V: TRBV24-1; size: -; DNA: TGTGCCACCAGCACAGGGGACGCCGGGGAGCTGTTTTTT; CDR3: CATSTGDAGELFF
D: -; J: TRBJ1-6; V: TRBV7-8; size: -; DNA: TGTGCCAGCAGCAGAAACCGGGGCATAAATTCACCCCTCCACTTT; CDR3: CASSRNRGINSPLHF
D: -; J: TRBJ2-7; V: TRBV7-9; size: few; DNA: TGTGCCAGCAGCTTAGGACAAACCGAGCAGTACTTC; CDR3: CASSLGQTEQYF
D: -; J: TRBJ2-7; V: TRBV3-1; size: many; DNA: TGTGCCAGCAGCCAAGATGGGGGGAGGCACTTCTACGAGCAGTACTTC; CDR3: CASSQDGGRHFYEQYF
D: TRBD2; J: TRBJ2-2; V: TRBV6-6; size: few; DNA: TGTGCCAGCAGTTACCGGGGGGGAGTGGTGGCCGGGGAGCTGTTTTTT; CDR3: CASSYRGGVVAGELFF
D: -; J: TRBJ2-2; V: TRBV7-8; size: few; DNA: TGTGCCAGCAGCTCCGGTCGGGTCACCGGGGAGCTGTTTTTT; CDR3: CASSSGRVTGELFF
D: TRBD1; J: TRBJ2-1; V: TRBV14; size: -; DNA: TGTGCCAGCAGCCCGGGACAGGGAGCCTACAATGAGCAGTTCTTC; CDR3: CASSPGQGAYNEQFF
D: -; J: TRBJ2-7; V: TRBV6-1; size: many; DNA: TGTGCCAGCAGTGAAGAGGGCCCAACCTACGAGCAGTACTTC; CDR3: CASSEEGPTYEQYF
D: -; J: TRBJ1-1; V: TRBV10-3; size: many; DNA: TGTGCCATCAGATTGACAGGGAACACTGAAGCTTTCTTT; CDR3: CAIRLTGNTEAFF
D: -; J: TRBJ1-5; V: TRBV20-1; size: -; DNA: TGCAGTGCTAGAGACCCCATAAAAATGGCCCAGCATTTT; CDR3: CSARDPIKMAQHF
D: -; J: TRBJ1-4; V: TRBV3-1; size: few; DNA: TGTGCCAGCAGCCTCACAGGAACTTTTAATGAAAAACTGTTTTTT; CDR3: CASSLTGTFNEKLFF
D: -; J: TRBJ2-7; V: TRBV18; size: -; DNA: TGTGCCAGCTCACCCGCCTACGAGCAGTACTTC; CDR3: CASSPAYEQYF
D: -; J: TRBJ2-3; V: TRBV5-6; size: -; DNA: TGTGCCAGCAGACCCACAGGGACCACAGATACGCAGTATTTT; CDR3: CASRPTGTTDTQYF
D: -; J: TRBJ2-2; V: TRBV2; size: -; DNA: TGTGCCAGCTTGAACACCCCGCTGACCGGGGAGCTGTTTTTT; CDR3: CASLNTPLTGELFF
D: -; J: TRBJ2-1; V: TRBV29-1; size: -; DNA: TGCAGCGTTGAAGGGACAGCGGGATACAATGAGCAGTTCTTC; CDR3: CSVEGTAGYNEQFF
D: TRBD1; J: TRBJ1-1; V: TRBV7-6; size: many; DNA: TGTGCCAGCAGTACAGGGGTAGCAACTGAAGCTTTCTTT; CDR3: CASSTGVATEAFF
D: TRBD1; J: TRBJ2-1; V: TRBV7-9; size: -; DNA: TGTGCCAGCAGCTTGGTGTCAGGGGGCAGCAATGAGCAGTTCTTC; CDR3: CASSLVSGGSNEQFF
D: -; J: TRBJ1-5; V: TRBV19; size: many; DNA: TGTGCCAGTAGCATTGGGAGGAGTCGGAACCAGCCCCAGCATTTT; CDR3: CASSIGRSRNQPQHF
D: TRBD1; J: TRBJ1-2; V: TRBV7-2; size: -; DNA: TGTGCCAGCAGCCTGCCGGGACAGGGGGACTATGGCTACACCTTC; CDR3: CASSLPGQGDYGYTF
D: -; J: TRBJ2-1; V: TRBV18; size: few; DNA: TGTGCCAGCAAACTCCCGGGGAGCTCCTACAATGAGCAGTTCTTC; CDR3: CASKLPGSSYNEQFF
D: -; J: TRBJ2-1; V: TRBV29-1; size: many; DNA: TGCAGCGTTGAAACCTCACTCAGTTATGAGCAGTTCTTC; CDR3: CSVETSLSYEQFF
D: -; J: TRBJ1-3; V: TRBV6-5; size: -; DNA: TGTGCCAGCAGCCAGGAATTTGGAAACACCATATATTTT; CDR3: CASSQEFGNTIYF
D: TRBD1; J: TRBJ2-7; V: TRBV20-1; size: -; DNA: TGCAGTGCTAGCAGGCAAACGGGACAGGGGGACGAGCAGTACTTC; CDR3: CSASRQTGQGDEQYF
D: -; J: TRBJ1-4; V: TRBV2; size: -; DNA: TGTGCCAGCAATCGGGGCCTGAATGAAAAACTGTTTTTT; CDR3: CASNRGLNEKLFF
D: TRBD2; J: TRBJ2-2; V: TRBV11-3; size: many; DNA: TGTGCCAGCAGCTTACTAGCGGGAGCTCGCACCGGGGAGCTGTTTTTT; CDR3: CASSLLAGARTGELFF
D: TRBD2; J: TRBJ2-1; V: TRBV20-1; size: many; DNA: TGCAGTGCTAGTCCTGGCGGGAGGGCTCTATGGAATGAGCAGTTCTTC; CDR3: CSASPGGRALWNEQFF
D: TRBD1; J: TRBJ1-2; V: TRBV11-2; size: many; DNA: TGTGCCAGCAGCCCTACAGGGGCGGGAGGCTACACCTTC; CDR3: CASSPTGAGGYTF
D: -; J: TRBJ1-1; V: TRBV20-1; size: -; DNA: TGCAGTGCTAGAGATCCTCAAGGGGTTAACACTGAAGCTTTCTTT; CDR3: CSARDPQGVNTEAFF
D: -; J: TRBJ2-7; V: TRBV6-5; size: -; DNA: TGTGCCAGCAGTTACTCGTATAGCCATAGGAAATCCTACGAGCAGTACTTC; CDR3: CASSYSYSHRKSYEQYF
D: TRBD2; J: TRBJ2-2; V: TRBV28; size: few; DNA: TGTGCCAACAGTTCCCAAACTAGCGGGTTTAACACCGGGGAGCTGTTTTTT; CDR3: CANSSQTSGFNTGELFF
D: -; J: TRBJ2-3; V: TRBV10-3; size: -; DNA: TGTGCCATCAGTGACGGAGCGAGCACAGATACGCAGTATTTT; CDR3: CAISDGASTDTQYF
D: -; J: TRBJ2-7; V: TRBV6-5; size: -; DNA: TGTGCCAGCAGTTACCAGGGTCCGCCAGGGGAGCAGTACTTC; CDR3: CASSYQGPPGEQYF
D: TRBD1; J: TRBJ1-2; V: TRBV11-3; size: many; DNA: TGTGCCAGCAGCGCGGACAGGGATAATGGCTACACCTTC; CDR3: CASSADRDNGYTF
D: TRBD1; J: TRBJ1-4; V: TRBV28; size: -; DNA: TGTGCCAGCAGTTCGGGACAGGCGAATGAAAAACTGTTTTTT; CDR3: CASSSGQANEKLFF
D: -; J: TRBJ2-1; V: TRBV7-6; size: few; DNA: TGTGCCAGCAGCTCAGGGCGGAGCTCCTACAATGAGCAGTTCTTC; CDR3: CASSSGRSSYNEQFF
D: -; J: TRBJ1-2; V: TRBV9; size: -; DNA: TGTGCCAGCAGCGAGGAGCTTAACTATGGCTACACCTTC; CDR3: CASSEELNYGYTF
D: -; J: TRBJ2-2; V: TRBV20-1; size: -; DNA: TGCAGTGCTCCTAATCAAGGGACGGAGCTGTTTTTT; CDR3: CSAPNQGTELFF
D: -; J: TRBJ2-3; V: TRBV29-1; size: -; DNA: TGCAGCGTTGAAGATCGCCGAGGGGCCCCAGATACGCAGTATTTT; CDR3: CSVEDRRGAPDTQYF
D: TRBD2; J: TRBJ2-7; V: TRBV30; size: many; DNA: TGTGCCTGGAGTGCCCCCGGACTAGGGCGCCCCGAGCAGTACTTC; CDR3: CAWSAPGLGRPEQYF
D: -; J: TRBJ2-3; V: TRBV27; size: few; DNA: TGTGCCAGCAATCTCATTAGCGGACTCCGTGATACGCAGTATTTT; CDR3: CASNLISGLRDTQYF
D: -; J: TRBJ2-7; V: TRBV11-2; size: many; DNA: TGTGCCAGCAGCTTATTTGGGGATTCCTACGAGCAGTACTTC; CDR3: CASSLFGDSYEQYF